These 10 T cell receptor beta chains originate from one sample sequenced in a study of cytomegalovirus exposure and HLA in healthy donors. The PCR ran on 60 Vbeta and 13 Jbeta primers. The data were produced by immunoSEQ multiplex PCR, yet TCRdb's version contains in-frame clones alone and is incomplete. This sample has around 130,000 clones, with over 60% found just once. Sequencing input: PBMCs. Every receptor here comes from a man aged 18 to 30 in good health and CMV-seropositive.

The gene calls are TRBV7-2 and TRBJ1-5; no definite D call. Germline V gene lookup returns CDR1 SGHTA and CDR2 FQGNSA. The CDR3 runs to 14 residues. V lost 3 bases and J 0 bases, leaving 6 bases between the germline ends. The CDR3 nucleotides are TGTGCCAGCAGCTTGCAGTATAGCAATCAGCCCCAGCATTTT. Protein sequence: CASSLQYSNQPQHF.

This clone has more than one count but fewer than ten. The V and J genes are TRBV19 and TRBJ1-2; D remains ambiguous. V lost 3 bases and J 1 base, leaving 12 bases between the germline ends. The germline V gene encodes CDR1 LNHDA and CDR2 SQIVND (reference sequence). This CDR3 comprises 15 residues. DNA of the CDR3: TGTGCCAGTAGTATTTCTTCAGTGAATAACTATGGCTACACCTTC. This gives the protein CASSISSVNNYGYTF.

This chain joins TRBV4-1 and TRBJ2-1; 12 bases map to TRBD2. The CDR3 covers 16 residues. V trimming: 4 bases; J trimming: 1 base; junction bases outside the gene matches: 2. Germline V gene data show CDR1 as MGHRA and CDR2 as YSYEKL. The chain's CDR3 is CASSPTSGSSYNEQFF. The CDR3 DNA reads as TGCGCCAGCAGCCCGACTAGCGGGAGTTCCTACAATGAGCAGTTCTTC.

This clone was picked up a small number of times. The genes are TRBV4-1 and TRBJ2-7, with 8 bases lining up with TRBD1. With V trimmed by 4 bases and J by 0 bases, 8 bases remained unmatched. This CDR3 comprises 16 residues. Germline V gene sequence: CDR1 MGHRA, CDR2 YSYEKL. The CDR3 bases are TGCGCCAGCAGCCTCTCGGGACAGGTCCACTCCTACGAGCAGTACTTC. It is translated as CASSLSGQVHSYEQYF.

In DNA, the CDR3 is TGTGCCAGCAGCTTCTCGGGGGGAGAAAGTGACGAGCAGTACTTC. This sequence encodes CASSFSGGESDEQYF. The chain is built from TRBV11-2 and TRBJ2-7, with 7 nucleotides matching TRBD2. Trimming cost V 3 bases and J 5 bases; bases outside gene matches: 10. The CDR3 is 15 amino acids. Germline V lookup: CDR1 SGHAT, CDR2 FQNNGV.

The J gene is TRBJ2-7, the V gene TRBV6-5, with 8 bases identical to TRBD1. The CDR3 is 13 residues long. Unmatched junction bases numbered 4, after V lost 5 bases and J lost 4 bases. CDR1 is MNHEY, CDR2 SVGAGI, per germline. This chain's CDR3 is CASSGTGVYEQYF. For the CDR3, the DNA is TGTGCCAGCAGTGGGACAGGAGTGTACGAGCAGTACTTC.

The CDR3 coding sequence is TGTGCCACCAGCAGAGATTTGGAGGGCACTGAAGCTTTCTTT. The encoded protein is CATSRDLEGTEAFF. The gene calls are TRBV15 and TRBJ1-1; D is uncertain. The CDR3 is made up of 14 amino acids. CDR1 is LNHNV, CDR2 YYDKDF, per germline (reference sequence). V gave up 0 bases and J gave up 4 bases, with 9 bases separating them.

This clone was counted a single time. This sequence joins TRBV20-1 and TRBJ1-2, with D unclear. Germline CDR1 reads DFQATT; CDR2 reads SNEGSKA (reference sequence). V shed 6 bases and J shed 9 bases, with 14 bases lying between them. There are 11 residues in the CDR3. CDR3 sequence: CSARITLSYTF. The DNA of the CDR3 is TGCAGTGCACGTATTACATTGAGCTACACCTTC.

This chain uses TRBV5-4 with TRBJ2-5, with D uncertain. Trimming removed 0 bases at V and 7 bases at J, with 10 bases between. CDR3 length: 13 residues. The V gene's germline CDR1 is SGHNT and CDR2 YYREEE (reference sequence). DNA of the CDR3: TGTGCCAGCAGCTTGGATCCACCGGTGACCCAGTACTTC. It is translated as CASSLDPPVTQYF.

The V and J genes are TRBV11-2 and TRBJ1-2, with a possible D match to TRBD1 (5 bases). Per the germline V gene, CDR1 is SGHAT and CDR2 is FQNNGV. There are 12 residues in the CDR3. Trimming removed 5 bases from V and 13 bases from J, with 17 bases in between. As DNA, the CDR3 is TGTGCCAGCAGCCTTCAGGGATATGGCCCCACCTTC. Residues: CASSLQGYGPTF.